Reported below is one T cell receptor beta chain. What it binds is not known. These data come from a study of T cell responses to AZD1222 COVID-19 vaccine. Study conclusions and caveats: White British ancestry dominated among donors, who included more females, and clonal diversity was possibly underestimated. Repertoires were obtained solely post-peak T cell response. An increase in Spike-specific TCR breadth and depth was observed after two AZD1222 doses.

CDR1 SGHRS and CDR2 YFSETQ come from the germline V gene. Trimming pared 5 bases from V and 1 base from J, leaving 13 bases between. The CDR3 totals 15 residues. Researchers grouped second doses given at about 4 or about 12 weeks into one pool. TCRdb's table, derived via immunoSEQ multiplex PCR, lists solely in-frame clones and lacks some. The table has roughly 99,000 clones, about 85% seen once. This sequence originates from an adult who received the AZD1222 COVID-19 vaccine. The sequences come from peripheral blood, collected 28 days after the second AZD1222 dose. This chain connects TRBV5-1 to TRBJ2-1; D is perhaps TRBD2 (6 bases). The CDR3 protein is CASSLTGTSYNEQFF. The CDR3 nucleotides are TGCGCCAGCAGTTTAACCGGGACTTCCTACAATGAGCAGTTCTTC.